Listed below are T cell receptor beta chains from one sample, sequenced in a study of blood T cell repertoires in COVID-19. Sequencing was performed with immunoSEQ multiplex PCR; in TCRdb, only in-frame clones are kept and a portion is missing. The sample includes roughly 66,000 clones, about 90% of them seen just once. Material for sequencing was peripheral blood. These receptors were obtained from a human donor in a cohort sampled during active COVID-19. The CDR3 runs from the conserved cysteine through the conserved F or W. Each record gives: J gene, CDR3 length, D gene, V gene, clone size, CDR3 DNA, CDR3 protein. A D gene is named only where the DNA matches it firmly. Not all rows give a size; the values are once, few, many and, for expanded clones, a class.

j_call: TRBJ2-7
cdr3_length: 13
d_call: TRBD1
v_call: TRBV10-3
clone_size: NA
cdr3_nt: TGTGCCACCTTACAGGGGGTGCGGGACGAGCAGTACTTC
cdr3_aa: CATLQGVRDEQYF

j_call: TRBJ1-2
cdr3_length: 16
d_call: NA
v_call: TRBV27
clone_size: NA
cdr3_nt: TGTGCCAGCAGTTTATCGTGGGACCCGGGGGTCTATGGCTACACCTTC
cdr3_aa: CASSLSWDPGVYGYTF

j_call: TRBJ2-5
cdr3_length: 13
d_call: NA
v_call: TRBV12-3/TRBV12-4
clone_size: once
cdr3_nt: TGTGCCAGCAGTCCGCCGAGGTGGGAGACCCAGTACTTC
cdr3_aa: CASSPPRWETQYF

j_call: TRBJ2-3
cdr3_length: 13
d_call: NA
v_call: TRBV6-2/TRBV6-3
clone_size: NA
cdr3_nt: TGTGCCAGCAGCCTCGAGGTGGGAGATACGCAGTATTTT
cdr3_aa: CASSLEVGDTQYF

j_call: TRBJ2-3
cdr3_length: 14
d_call: NA
v_call: TRBV19
clone_size: NA
cdr3_nt: TGTGCCAGTAGTATCGGTTTGGGGCAGGGGTCGCAGTATTTT
cdr3_aa: CASSIGLGQGSQYF

j_call: TRBJ2-1
cdr3_length: 13
d_call: NA
v_call: TRBV21-1
clone_size: NA
cdr3_nt: TGTGCCAGCAGCAAACTTGGCGGGGATGAGCAGTTCTTC
cdr3_aa: CASSKLGGDEQFF

j_call: TRBJ2-5
cdr3_length: 15
d_call: NA
v_call: TRBV21-1
clone_size: NA
cdr3_nt: TGTGCCAGCAGCGTGCTAGCGGGAGTTTGGGAGACCCAGTACTTC
cdr3_aa: CASSVLAGVWETQYF

j_call: TRBJ1-1
cdr3_length: 15
d_call: NA
v_call: TRBV18
clone_size: NA
cdr3_nt: TGTGCCAGCTCCTCGTCACAGGGCGAGAACACTGAAGCTTTCTTT
cdr3_aa: CASSSSQGENTEAFF

j_call: TRBJ2-3
cdr3_length: 14
d_call: NA
v_call: TRBV2
clone_size: once
cdr3_nt: TGTGCCAGCAGTGCACTAGGTACGACAGATACGCAGTATTTT
cdr3_aa: CASSALGTTDTQYF

j_call: TRBJ2-1
cdr3_length: 17
d_call: NA
v_call: TRBV7-2
clone_size: once
cdr3_nt: TGTGCCAGCAGCTTATCGGTTGGAACCCTCATATCTAGTGAGCAGTTCTTC
cdr3_aa: CASSLSVGTLISSEQFF

j_call: TRBJ2-5
cdr3_length: 14
d_call: TRBD2
v_call: TRBV3-1/TRBV3-2
clone_size: NA
cdr3_nt: TGTGCCAGCAGAGACACTAGCGGGGAAGAGACCCAGTACTTC
cdr3_aa: CASRDTSGEETQYF

j_call: TRBJ2-1
cdr3_length: 15
d_call: TRBD2
v_call: TRBV20-1
clone_size: NA
cdr3_nt: TGCAGTGCTAGTAAGCGGGGCGGCTCCTACAATGAGCAGTTCTTC
cdr3_aa: CSASKRGGSYNEQFF

j_call: TRBJ2-5
cdr3_length: 13
d_call: TRBD1
v_call: TRBV7-2
clone_size: NA
cdr3_nt: TGTGCCAGCAGCCTCAGACAGGGAGAGACCCAGTACTTC
cdr3_aa: CASSLRQGETQYF

j_call: TRBJ2-7
cdr3_length: 14
d_call: NA
v_call: TRBV7-9
clone_size: once
cdr3_nt: TGTGCCAGCAGCTTAGACGCGGACACCCTGGAGCAGTACTTC
cdr3_aa: CASSLDADTLEQYF

j_call: TRBJ1-2
cdr3_length: 13
d_call: NA
v_call: TRBV3-1/TRBV3-2
clone_size: NA
cdr3_nt: TGTGCCAGCAGCCTCAGGACAGTGAGGGGCTACACCTTC
cdr3_aa: CASSLRTVRGYTF

j_call: TRBJ2-2
cdr3_length: 15
d_call: TRBD1
v_call: TRBV5-1
clone_size: NA
cdr3_nt: TGCGCCAGCAGCCAGACAGGGGAGTTGACCGGGGAGCTGTTTTTT
cdr3_aa: CASSQTGELTGELFF

j_call: TRBJ2-7
cdr3_length: 12
d_call: NA
v_call: TRBV27
clone_size: few
cdr3_nt: TGTGCCAGCAGTTCATTCAGGGGAAAGCAGTACTTC
cdr3_aa: CASSSFRGKQYF

j_call: TRBJ1-2
cdr3_length: 14
d_call: TRBD1
v_call: TRBV19
clone_size: NA
cdr3_nt: TGTGCCAGTAGTATAGAAGGGGGCTTATGGGGCTACACCTTC
cdr3_aa: CASSIEGGLWGYTF

j_call: TRBJ2-7
cdr3_length: 14
d_call: NA
v_call: TRBV5-1
clone_size: NA
cdr3_nt: TGCGCCAGCAGCAGCTCAGGGGTGTCTTACGAGCAGTACTTC
cdr3_aa: CASSSSGVSYEQYF

j_call: TRBJ2-2
cdr3_length: 13
d_call: NA
v_call: TRBV28
clone_size: NA
cdr3_nt: TGTGCCAGCATTCAACCCGGGGTCGGGGAGCTGTTTTTT
cdr3_aa: CASIQPGVGELFF

j_call: TRBJ1-5
cdr3_length: 14
d_call: NA
v_call: TRBV30
clone_size: once
cdr3_nt: TGTGCCTGGAATTCTGGGTCTTTCGGGGAGCCCCAGCATTTT
cdr3_aa: CAWNSGSFGEPQHF

j_call: TRBJ2-2
cdr3_length: 17
d_call: TRBD2
v_call: TRBV18
clone_size: NA
cdr3_nt: TGTGCCAGCTCACCCACGGGACTAGCGGGGAACACCGGGGAGCTGTTTTTT
cdr3_aa: CASSPTGLAGNTGELFF